Each of the 20 T cell receptor beta chains below was sequenced from the same sample in a study of T cell responses to AZD1222 COVID-19 vaccine (dated by TCRdb to the early 2020s). The library was obtained by the immunoSEQ multiplex PCR assay. The source is immuneACCESS, and TCRdb retained only in-frame sequences with V and J called. Part of the clones is not carried over; for the studies checked, unresolved V genes explain less than half of this, and the remainder is unexplained. The sample includes 25,000 to 30,000 clones, with 75% to 90% observed a single time. The ten largest account for over 1% of the sample. What this sample's time point label stands for: baseline before first vaccination. The sequenced sample was peripheral blood, obtained on day 0 of AZD1222 vaccination. The receptors derive from an adult in good health.

The chain has TRBV2 and TRBJ2-3, with 7 bases lining up with TRBD2. This CDR3 has 11 residues. Germline CDR1 is SNHLY and CDR2 is FYNNEI. V shed 11 bases and J 6 bases; nucleotides not matched to a gene: 5. The CDR3 bases are TGTGCCGGGGGAGGGGAGGATACGCAGTATTTT. It is translated as CAGGGEDTQYF.

The chain employs TRBV19 and TRBJ1-1; D unclear. The germline CDR1 and CDR2 sequences are LNHDA and SQIVND (reference sequence). CDR3 size: 13 residues. V was cut by 2 bases and J by 7 bases, with 11 bases left in between. CDR3 in amino acids: CASSINARVEAFF. CDR3 nucleotides: TGTGCCAGTAGTATAAATGCCCGGGTTGAAGCTTTCTTT. The full variable domain, its missing parts supplied by reference TRBV19 and TRBJ1-1, is DGGITQSPKYLFRKEGQNVTLSCEQNLNHDAMYWYRQDPGQGLRLIYYSQIVNDFQKGDIAEGYSVSREKKESFPLTVTSAQKNPTAFYLCASSINARVEAFFGQGTRLTVV.

This chain links TRBV15 with TRBJ2-5; unclear D gene. Germline V lookup: CDR1 LNHNV, CDR2 YYDKDF (reference sequence). V gave up 1 base and J gave up 2 bases, with 8 bases separating them. This CDR3 has 14 amino acids. The CDR3 DNA reads as TGTGCCACCAGCAGAGCGATCCTACAAGAGACCCAGTACTTC. It specifies CATSRAILQETQYF. The complete variable domain, with remaining parts taken from reference TRBV15 and TRBJ2-5, reads DAMVIQNPRYQVTQFGKPVTLSCSQTLNHNVMYWYQQKSSQAPKLLFHYYDKDFNNEADTPDNFQSRRPNTSFCFLDIRSPGLGDTAMYLCATSRAILQETQYFGPGTRLLVL.

V usage is TRBV24-1 and J usage is TRBJ1-5; D unclear. The CDR3 totals 14 residues. Germline-derived CDR1 and CDR2 are KGHDR and SFDVKD. Trimming took 4 bases from V and 1 from J, leaving 7 bases between them. DNA for the CDR3: TGTGCCACCAGTGACGGCGGCAGCAATCAGCCCCAGCATTTT. Translating it yields CATSDGGSNQPQHF.

The CDR3 DNA is TGCGCCAGCAGCTTCACTAGCGGGAGGGGGTACGAGCAGTACTTC. This codes for CASSFTSGRGYEQYF. The chain employs TRBV5-1 and TRBJ2-7; TRBD2 matches at 13 bases. The CDR3 has 15 amino acids. Unmatched junction bases numbered 3, after V lost 2 bases and J lost 4 bases. Germline loops: CDR1 SGHRS, CDR2 YFSETQ.

The chain recombines TRBV7-9 with TRBJ1-4; D unresolved. The germline V gene encodes CDR1 SEHNR and CDR2 FQNEAQ (reference sequence). This CDR3 is built from 15 residues. The V end was cut by 1 base, the J end by 0 bases, with 6 bases between. The DNA of the CDR3 is TGTGCCAGCAGCTTAGGGCAGGCAACTAATGAAAAACTGTTTTTT. This sequence encodes CASSLGQATNEKLFF.

This rearrangement joins TRBV20-1 to TRBJ1-2; D call uncertain. Deletions cut 3 bases from V and 1 base from J, with 12 bases between. This CDR3 region has 14 residues. CDR1 is DFQATT and CDR2 is SNEGSKA in the germline V gene (reference sequence). The CDR3 reads CSASRVVDNYGYTF. The DNA for the CDR3 is TGCAGTGCTAGTAGGGTCGTCGATAACTATGGCTACACCTTC.

The chain is built from TRBV19 and TRBJ1-1; no definite D call. The CDR3 loop spans 11 amino acids. With 4 bases removed from V and 4 bases from J, the gap between germline ends came to 4 bases. Germline V gives CDR1 LNHDA, CDR2 SQIVND (reference sequence). The CDR3 DNA sequence: TGTGCCAGTAGTACCGTCACTGAAGCTTTCTTT. As protein: CASSTVTEAFF.

This clone was observed once. The chain combines TRBV6-1 with TRBJ2-5; D possibly corresponds to TRBD2 (6 bases). The V end lost 0 bases, the J end lost 4 bases, and 9 bases lay between the germline ends. The CDR3 contains 14 residues. CDR1 is MNHNS, CDR2 SASEGT, per germline. The DNA of the CDR3 is TGTGCCAGCAGTGAAGCCACGGGAGTAGAGACCCAGTACTTC. Residues: CASSEATGVETQYF.

The V gene is TRBV5-1, the J gene TRBJ2-1; 9 nucleotides line up with TRBD2. The ends lost 0 bases at V and 7 bases at J; junction bases unmatched: 11. Looked up from germline, CDR1 is SGHRS and CDR2 is YFSETQ. The CDR3 runs to 17 residues. Here the CDR3 reads CASSLGGGSGSWNEQFF. CDR3 sequence (DNA): TGCGCCAGCAGCTTGGGCGGGGGTAGCGGGAGCTGGAATGAGCAGTTCTTC.

The chain uses TRBV2 and TRBJ2-3, with TRBD2 as a possible D gene (6 bases). V dropped 1 base and J dropped 7 bases, with 15 bases sitting between them. The CDR3 has 15 amino acids. Germline loops: CDR1 SNHLY, CDR2 FYNNEI. The CDR3 reads CASSEEASVLNTQYF. CDR3 in DNA: TGTGCCAGCAGTGAAGAGGCTAGCGTCCTCAATACGCAGTATTTT.

The chain employs TRBV28 and TRBJ1-2; D is unresolved. The germline V gene has CDR1 MDHEN and CDR2 SYDVKM. The CDR3 covers 12 residues. Trimming removed 2 bases from V and 8 bases from J, with 9 bases in between. This CDR3 reads CASSLEAGGYTF. In nucleotides, the CDR3 is TGTGCCAGCAGTTTAGAGGCTGGCGGCTACACCTTC.

The gene calls are TRBV6-5 and TRBJ1-5; TRBD1 matches at 10 bases. V shed 4 bases, J shed 7 bases, and the junction held 10 bases outside the gene matches. This CDR3 is 16 amino acids long. Germline CDR1 is MNHEY and CDR2 is SVGAGI. For the CDR3, the DNA is TGTGCCAGCAGTTCCCTGGGACAGGGGACGGAGCAGCCCCAGCATTTT. Encoded protein: CASSSLGQGTEQPQHF.

The CDR3 bases are TGTGCCAGCAGCTTATGGGCGGAGACCCCGCAGTTCTTC. Translation gives CASSLWAETPQFF. The chain couples TRBV11-2 to TRBJ2-1; unclear D gene. CDR3 length: 13 amino acids. The germline V gene has CDR1 SGHAT and CDR2 FQNNGV. Trimming took off 2 bases at V and 12 bases at J, with 14 bases between the two ends.

The V call is TRBV5-4, the J call TRBJ2-3; tentatively, D is TRBD1 or TRBD2 (5 bases each). Per germline, CDR1 SGHNT and CDR2 YYREEE (reference sequence). Trimming left V 0 bases short and J 2 bases short, with 7 bases between. The CDR3 totals 14 residues. Here the CDR3 DNA reads TGTGCCAGCAGCTTGGGGGGGTACACAGATACGCAGTATTTT. This encodes CASSLGGYTDTQYF.

This clone was seen only once. The CDR3 DNA sequence: TGCGCCAGCAGCCGCTATGCGGGTCCAGAGACCCAGTACTTC. This translates into CASSRYAGPETQYF. The rearrangement links TRBV4-1 to TRBJ2-5; D might be TRBD2 (5 bases). CDR3 length: 14 amino acids. Germline CDR1 and CDR2: MGHRA and YSYEKL. Trimming shortened V by 4 bases and J by 4 bases, and 13 bases separated the two germline ends.

The rearrangement joins TRBV6-1 to TRBJ1-5, with D unresolved. The CDR3 consists of 15 residues. Germline assignment: CDR1 MNHNS and CDR2 SASEGT. The V end lost 2 bases, the J end lost 1 base, and 9 bases lay between the germline ends. CDR3 sequence reads: CASSEQDSSNQPQHF. CDR3 nucleotides: TGTGCCAGCAGTGAACAGGATTCAAGCAATCAGCCCCAGCATTTT.

The gene calls are TRBV27 and TRBJ1-5, with D unresolved. The CDR3 runs to 16 residues. The germline gives CDR1 MNHEY, CDR2 SMNVEV (reference sequence). V was cut by 6 bases and J by 4 bases, with 19 bases left in between. The CDR3 region is CASRTLGGGGNQPQHF. In nucleotides, the CDR3 is TGTGCCAGCAGAACCCTAGGAGGTGGTGGAAATCAGCCCCAGCATTTT.

This clone occurred once. This sequence joins TRBV3-1 (or the pseudogene TRBV3-2) and TRBJ1-6, with D tentatively TRBD1 (5 bases). Trimming removed 5 bases at V and 8 bases at J, with 10 bases between. Germline V CDR1 and CDR2: LGHDT, YNNKEL (reference sequence). The CDR3 covers 13 residues. The CDR3 sequence: CASSGDVYSPLHF. Written as DNA, the CDR3 is TGTGCCAGCAGCGGGGACGTTTATTCACCCCTCCACTTT.

V usage is TRBV11-2 and J usage is TRBJ2-1; maybe TRBD2 (6 bases). Trimming pared 1 base from V and 5 bases from J, leaving 12 bases between. The CDR3 has 15 residues. Germline V CDR1 and CDR2: SGHAT, FQNNGV. The CDR3 reads CASSLAGLANNEQFF. The CDR3 coding sequence is TGTGCCAGCAGCTTAGCCGGCCTAGCGAACAATGAGCAGTTCTTC.